This record covers a single TCR beta chain. The specificity of this receptor is unknown. No much larger clonotype is one base removed from it; base qualities were not supplied. TCRbeta CDR3 regions were amplified from genomic DNA using the immunoSEQ Assay, a bias-controlled multiplex PCR. In the authors' own workflow: Nucleated cell counts per sample were estimated from amplification of reference gene primers within the assay. To quantify the absolute abundance of each unique TCRbeta CDR3 rearrangement, sequence reads were collapsed and filtered. Productive Simpson clonality was computed per sample as the square root of Simpson's diversity index over productive rearrangements. The table comes from immuneACCESS by way of TCRdb, which keeps in-frame sequences with V and J called. Part of the clones is missing from these tables; in studies checked, under half for an unresolved V gene and the rest for unknown reasons. Clone size and V and J calls were adopted from that table, with D and trimming inferred from the DNA. This sample is represented by 100,000 to 150,000 clones; less than 90% of them were singletons. The ten largest clonotypes hold 25% to 30% of the sample.

Whole blood was collected in K2EDTA tubes by collaborating institutions according to the institutions' own protocols. Collaborator samples were shipped for TCRbeta analysis as frozen whole blood, isolated PBMCs, or DNA extracted from either sample type. The germline V gene yields SGDLS for CDR1 and YYNGEE for CDR2. Clipping removes 4 bases from V and 1 base from J, with 6 as the unmatched junction base count. CDR3 length: 16 amino acids, cysteine to phenylalanine. Just CDR3 DNA is preserved here, 48 bases in frame from base 1. This entry is derived from a study of blood T cell repertoires in COVID-19 (dated by TCRdb to about 2020). Turning to the overall study: Samples from collaborators originated in the United States, Italy and Spain and spanned both the acute and convalescent phases of COVID-19. The material from the prospective study consisted of cDNA or gDNA derived from T cells, B-cell-depleted T cells, or PBMCs. The dataset comprised deeply sampled blood TCRbeta repertoires from subjects exposed to, actively infected with, or recovered from COVID-19. The repertoires were released in a freely available public database meant as a resource for research on the immune response to SARS-CoV-2. Samples were obtained from the ongoing ImmuneRACE study (first 160 participants) and from about 1,300 subjects provided by 6 global collaborators. The sample metadata nearly always contained a de-identified subject ID, COVID-19 status, age in years and sex. HLA class I and class II types, where available, came from metadata supplied by the sample provider rather than from assay-based typing. Here is what the overall study found, with its caveats: The amount of clinical and demographic metadata varied by source and participant and was provided uncurated.

This clonotype was sampled from a woman older than 75 with acute or convalescent COVID-19. The rearrangement combines TRBV9 with TRBJ2-2; TRBD2 matches 8 bases in the middle. Source material: peripheral blood. This receptor has the CDR3 CASSPPAGENTGELFF. Read as DNA, the sequence is TGTGCCAGCAGCCCCCCAGCGGGAGAGAACACCGGGGAGCTGTTTTTT.